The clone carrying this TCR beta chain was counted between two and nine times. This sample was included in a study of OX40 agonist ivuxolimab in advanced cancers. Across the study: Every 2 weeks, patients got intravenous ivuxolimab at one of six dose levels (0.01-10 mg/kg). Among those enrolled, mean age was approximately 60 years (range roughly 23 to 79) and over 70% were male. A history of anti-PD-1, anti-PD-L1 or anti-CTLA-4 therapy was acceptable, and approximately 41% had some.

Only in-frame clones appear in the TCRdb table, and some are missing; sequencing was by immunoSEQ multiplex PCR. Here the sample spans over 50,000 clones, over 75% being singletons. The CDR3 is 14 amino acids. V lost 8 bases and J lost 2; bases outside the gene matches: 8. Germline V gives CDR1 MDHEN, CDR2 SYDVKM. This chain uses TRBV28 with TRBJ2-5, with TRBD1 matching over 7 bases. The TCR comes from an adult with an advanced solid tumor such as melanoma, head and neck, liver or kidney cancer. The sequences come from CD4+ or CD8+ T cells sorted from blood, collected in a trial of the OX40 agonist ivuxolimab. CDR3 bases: TGTGCCAGCGTGGGCGACAGGGAGCAAGAGACCCAGTACTTC. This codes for CASVGDREQETQYF.